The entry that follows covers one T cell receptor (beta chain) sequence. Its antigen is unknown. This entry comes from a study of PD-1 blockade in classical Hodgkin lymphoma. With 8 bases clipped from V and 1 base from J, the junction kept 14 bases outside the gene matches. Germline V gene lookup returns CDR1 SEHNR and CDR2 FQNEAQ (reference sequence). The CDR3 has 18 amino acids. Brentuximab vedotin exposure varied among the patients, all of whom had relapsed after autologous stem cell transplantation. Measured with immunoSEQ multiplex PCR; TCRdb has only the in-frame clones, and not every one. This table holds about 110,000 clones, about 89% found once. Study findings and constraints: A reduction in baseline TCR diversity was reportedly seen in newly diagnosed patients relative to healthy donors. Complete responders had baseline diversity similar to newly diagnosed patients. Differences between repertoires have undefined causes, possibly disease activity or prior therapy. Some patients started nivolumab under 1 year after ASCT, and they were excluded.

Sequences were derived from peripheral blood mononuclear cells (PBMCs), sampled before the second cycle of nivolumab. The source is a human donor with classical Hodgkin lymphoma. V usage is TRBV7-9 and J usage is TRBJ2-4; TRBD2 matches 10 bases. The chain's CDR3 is CASALGTSEGRAKNIQYF. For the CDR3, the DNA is TGTGCCAGCGCACTAGGGACTAGCGAGGGTAGGGCCAAAAACATTCAGTACTTC.